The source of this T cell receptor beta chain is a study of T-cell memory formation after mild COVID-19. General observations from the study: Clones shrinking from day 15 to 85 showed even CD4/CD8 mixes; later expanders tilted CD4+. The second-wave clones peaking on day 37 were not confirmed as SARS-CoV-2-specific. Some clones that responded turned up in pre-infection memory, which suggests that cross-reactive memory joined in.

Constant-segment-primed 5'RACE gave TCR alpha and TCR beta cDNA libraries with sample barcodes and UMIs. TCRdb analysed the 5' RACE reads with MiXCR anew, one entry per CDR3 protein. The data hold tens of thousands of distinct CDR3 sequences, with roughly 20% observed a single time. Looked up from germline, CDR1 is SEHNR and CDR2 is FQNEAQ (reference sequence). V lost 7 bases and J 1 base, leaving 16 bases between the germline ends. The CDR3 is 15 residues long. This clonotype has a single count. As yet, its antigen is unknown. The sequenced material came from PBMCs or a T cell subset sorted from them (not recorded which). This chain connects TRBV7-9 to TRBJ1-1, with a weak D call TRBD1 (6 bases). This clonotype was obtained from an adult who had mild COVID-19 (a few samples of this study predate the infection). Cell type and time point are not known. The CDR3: CASKIGGLGNTEAFF. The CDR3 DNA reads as TGTGCCAGCAAAATAGGGGGATTGGGGAACACTGAAGCTTTCTTT.